Listed here is a single TCR beta chain. Germline loops: CDR1 DFQATT, CDR2 SNEGSKA (reference sequence). The ends were cut back, 6 bases at V and 0 bases at J, with 17 bases in the middle. The CDR3 consists of 15 residues. After constant-region reverse-primer amplification, full-length variable regions underwent semi-nested PCR with Nested Universal Primer A. TCRdb processed the 5' RACE reads anew with MiXCR; each CDR3 protein has one entry. The table records around 7,800 distinct CDR3 sequences, approximately 39% of them present only once. Source material: memory CD4+ T cells sorted from blood. Subset here: memory CD4+ T cells, CD4+CD45RO+CD25-. The receptor was isolated from a female donor with breast cancer. The chain uses TRBV20-1 and TRBJ1-1; D remains ambiguous. The CDR3 coding sequence is TGCAGTGCGCCGACTTTCACCCCCATGAACACTGAAGCTTTCTTT. Residues: CSAPTFTPMNTEAFF.